The T cell receptor beta chain under discussion was sequenced for a study of T cells in Graves' hyperthyroidism and ophthalmopathy. This clonotype was recorded many times. Germline CDR1 and CDR2: ENHRY and SYGVKD. The CDR3 has 15 residues. Trimming removed 6 bases at V and 4 bases at J, with 19 bases between. Each patient was aged 18 to 65 and had newly diagnosed hyperthyroidism of under 2 months' duration. For the diagnoses, clinical symptoms, serum thyroxine and TRAb, thyroid ultrasound and orbital computed tomography were used. The investigators amplified TCR beta CDR3 regions from RNA transcripts. The HTBI primer set drove a first-round RT-PCR of the TCR CDR3. TCRdb re-called the multiplex PCR reads through MiXCR, storing one row per CDR3 protein. The table shows some 510,000 distinct CDR3 sequences, with less than 25% occurring only once.

The sample consisted of blood. The chain uses TRBV10-3 and TRBJ2-7; perhaps TRBD2 as D (5 bases). This TCR was sampled from a man younger than 30 with Graves' hyperthyroidism. In DNA form, the CDR3 reads TGTGCCATCAGCGGGGTGTCGGCTCTTTTGTACGAGCAGTACTTC. It specifies CAISGVSALLYEQYF.